Listed below are T cell receptor beta chains from one sample, sequenced in a study of cytomegalovirus exposure and HLA in healthy donors. Profiled with immunoSEQ multiplex PCR; TCRdb holds only in-frame clones, not every one. This table has fewer than 110,000 clones, over 80% appearing once. Sequences were obtained from PBMCs. The receptors originated from a man younger than 45 in good health and CMV-seropositive. The conserved cysteine and the conserved F or W are not part of the CDR3 here.

v_gene: TRBV19
CDR3aa: ASSTDKIGGYEQY

v_gene: TRBV29-1
CDR3aa: SVRTGSTEAF

v_gene: TRBV2
CDR3aa: ASSGPGNDSPLH

v_gene: TRBV5-1
CDR3aa: ASSFGGRFNTDTQY

v_gene: TRBV7-8
CDR3aa: ASSFLGTEAF

v_gene: TRBV6-5
CDR3aa: ASSSPTGGHTEAF

v_gene: TRBV19
CDR3aa: ASSPQGRSNQPQH

v_gene: TRBV6-1
CDR3aa: AARTGEADTQY

v_gene: TRBV6-1
CDR3aa: ASSESQGVGGYT

v_gene: TRBV6-5
CDR3aa: ASSYSPGNQPQH